This paragraph covers one T cell receptor beta chain sequence. Antigen specificity is unknown. Sequencing used immunoSEQ multiplex PCR; TCRdb keeps in-frame clones, though not all of them. The repertoire has fewer than 400,000 clones, 88% of them found once; the top ten carry 3.5%. This sample is part of a study of Ad26.COV2.S vaccination and SARS-CoV-2 variants. Looking at the study overall: The trial was COV1001 and the donor's arm was Ad26.COV2.S. Administration of Ad26.COV2.S was intramuscular, either once or twice 56 days apart.

Trimming removed 2 bases at V and 1 base at J, with 14 bases between. Germline loops: CDR1 MGHRA, CDR2 YSYEKL. This CDR3 contains 16 residues. Study outcomes and limitations: From the TCR breadth and depth analyses, total T cell responses may have been underestimated.

Treatment specified: roughly 18 received Ad26.COV2.S at low or high dose, single or two shots; several received placebo; per-sample allocation not given. Sampling occurred on day 63 after the first vaccine or placebo injection. An adult aged 18-55 years in Boston served as the donor. The sequenced sample was peripheral blood, obtained in a trial of Ad26.COV2.S vaccine versus placebo. The clonotype was recovered from a person aged 18 to 65 who received the Ad26.COV2.S COVID-19 vaccine or a placebo. This chain connects TRBV4-1 to TRBJ1-2; tentatively, D is TRBD1 (5 bases). DNA of the CDR3: TGCGCCAGCAGCCAAAATGAGGGACGGCTTAACTATGGCTACACCTTC. Translation gives CASSQNEGRLNYGYTF.